The 24 T cell receptor beta chains given below trace back to one sample, sequenced in a study of blood T cell repertoires in COVID-19. Some clones are missing from TCRdb's copy, which holds only in-frame ones; the method was immunoSEQ multiplex PCR. In the table there are about 190,000 clones, over 75% of which are singletons. The sequencing sample was made of peripheral blood. These receptors were taken from a woman aged 45-59 years with acute or convalescent COVID-19.

The chain is built from TRBV28 and TRBJ1-5; the D is unclear. Germline V CDR1 and CDR2: MDHEN, SYDVKM. V was shortened by 6 bases and J by 4 bases, with 7 bases between the two germline ends. The CDR3 length is 12 residues. The CDR3 is CASRGGNQPQHF. CDR3 sequence (DNA): TGTGCCAGCAGAGGAGGGAATCAGCCCCAGCATTTT.

The chain couples TRBV2 to TRBJ1-4, with 10 nucleotides matching TRBD1. With V trimmed by 2 bases and J by 8 bases, 8 bases remained unmatched. Germline assignment: CDR1 SNHLY and CDR2 FYNNEI. The CDR3 consists of 16 residues. DNA of the CDR3: TGTGCCAGCAGTGAAACGCCAGGACAGGGGGGCGAAAAACTGTTTTTT. It codes for CASSETPGQGGEKLFF.

This chain links TRBV6-6 with TRBJ2-4, with TRBD1 matching over 7 bases. V lost 4 bases, J lost 3 bases, and 3 bases stayed unmatched. The germline V gene encodes CDR1 MNHNY and CDR2 SVGAGI (reference sequence). This CDR3 region has 14 residues. The CDR3: CASSSQGDKNIQYF. The CDR3 DNA reads as TGTGCCAGCAGTTCCCAGGGGGACAAAAACATTCAGTACTTC.

The chain joins TRBV7-2 to TRBJ2-6; 7 nucleotides line up with TRBD1. Germline CDR1 and CDR2: SGHTA and FQGNSA. CDR3 length: 17 amino acids. With V trimmed by 4 bases and J by 3 bases, 9 bases remained unmatched. CDR3 sequence (DNA): TGTGCCAGCAGCTCGAAGAACAGGGGAAGTGGGGCCAACGTCCTGACTTTC. Its translation is CASSSKNRGSGANVLTF.

V is TRBV28 and J is TRBJ2-7; TRBD2 is a possible D gene (5 bases). The germline V gene encodes CDR1 MDHEN and CDR2 SYDVKM. Trimming pared 4 bases from V and 6 bases from J, leaving 10 bases between. The CDR3 length is 12 residues. CDR3 sequence (DNA): TGTGCCAGCAGTTCCTCTAGCTTCGAGCAGTACTTC. This encodes CASSSSSFEQYF.

This chain links TRBV7-2 with TRBJ2-1; D is ambiguous. Germline V gives CDR1 SGHTA, CDR2 FQGNSA. CDR3 length equals 13 residues. The ends were cut back, 2 bases at V and 8 bases at J, with 10 bases in the middle. CDR3: CASSLTYRDEQFF. CDR3 DNA sequence: TGTGCCAGCAGCTTAACATACAGAGATGAGCAGTTCTTC. Complete variable domain (other parts from reference TRBV7-2 and TRBJ2-1): GAGVSQSPSNKVTEKGKDVELRCDPISGHTALYWYRQSLGQGLEFLIYFQGNSAPDKSGLPSDRFSAERTGGSVSTLTIQRTQQEDSAVYLCASSLTYRDEQFFGPGTRLTVL.

The chain recombines TRBV19 with TRBJ1-1; TRBD1 matches at 8 bases. After removal of 4 bases from V and 4 bases from J, the junction contained 11 bases not matched to a gene. From germline, CDR1 is LNHDA and CDR2 SQIVND (reference sequence). This CDR3 region has 16 residues. The CDR3 loop reads CASSRRQGMGRTEAFF. CDR3 bases: TGTGCCAGTAGTAGACGACAGGGGATGGGACGCACTGAAGCTTTCTTT.

This clone turned up a few times. The chain uses TRBV12-5 and TRBJ2-1, with TRBD2 matching 7 bases. The CDR3 contains 14 residues. The germline V gene encodes CDR1 LGHNT and CDR2 FRNRAP. The trim removed 3 bases at V and 5 bases at J, leaving 4 bases unmatched. The CDR3 is CASGLELANNEQFF. CDR3 nucleotide sequence: TGTGCTAGTGGTTTAGAACTAGCGAACAATGAGCAGTTCTTC.

The J gene is TRBJ1-1, the V gene TRBV6-1; D uncertain. V was shortened by 2 bases and J by 4 bases, with 11 bases between the two germline ends. Germline loops: CDR1 MNHNS, CDR2 SASEGT. The CDR3 contains 14 residues. This CDR3 is CASSETTRLTEAFF. CDR3 nucleotides: TGTGCCAGCAGTGAAACAACCAGGCTCACTGAAGCTTTCTTT.

The chain has TRBV19 and TRBJ1-5; 10 positions agree with TRBD1. The length of the CDR3 is 15 residues. Trimming cost V 6 bases and J 1 base; bases outside gene matches: 3. Germline loops: CDR1 LNHDA, CDR2 SQIVND (reference sequence). The CDR3 loop is CASSETGGSNQPQHF. CDR3 sequence (DNA): TGTGCCAGTAGCGAGACAGGGGGCAGCAATCAGCCCCAGCATTTT.

V is TRBV10-3 and J is TRBJ1-1; 10 bases match TRBD1. Trimming removed 10 bases from V and 2 bases from J; junction bases left unmatched: 13. Germline V CDR1 and CDR2: ENHRY, SYGVKD. The CDR3 length is 16 residues. The CDR3 DNA follows: TGTGCCAACTCGGACAGGGGGGTTGGGAGAAACACTGAAGCTTTCTTT. It yields the protein CANSDRGVGRNTEAFF.

The rearrangement uses TRBV6-4 and TRBJ1-2; TRBD1 matches at 10 bases. V lost 3 bases and J lost 8; bases outside the gene matches: 9. This CDR3 is 15 amino acids long. Per germline, CDR1 MRHNA and CDR2 SNTAGT. CDR3 loop: CASSENSGQGGGYTF. In nucleotides, the CDR3 is TGTGCCAGCAGTGAAAATTCTGGACAGGGGGGCGGCTACACCTTC.

This clone was found a few times. This chain joins TRBV5-1 and TRBJ1-2; 7 nucleotides align to TRBD1. Germline-derived CDR1 and CDR2 are SGHRS and YFSETQ. This CDR3 contains 15 residues. Trimming took 2 bases from V and 4 from J; bases not matched to a gene: 8. Here the CDR3 reads CASSLNPQGIYGYTF. The CDR3 DNA reads TGCGCCAGCAGCTTAAACCCACAGGGGATCTATGGCTACACCTTC.

The chain has TRBV12-3 or TRBV12-4 and TRBJ1-2; TRBD1 matches at 8 bases. V trimming: 6 bases; J trimming: 4 bases; junction bases outside the gene matches: 4. This CDR3 has 13 amino acids. The CDR3: CASRRTGRYGYTF. CDR3 in DNA: TGTGCCAGCAGACGGACAGGGCGCTATGGCTACACCTTC.

This chain connects TRBV6-4 to TRBJ1-2, with 9 bases fitting TRBD1. This CDR3 has 13 amino acids. CDR1 is MRHNA, CDR2 SNTAGT, per germline. Trimming at V came to 6 bases and at J to 3 bases, leaving 2 bases not matched to a gene. The CDR3 region has the DNA TGTGCCAGCAGCCGGGACAGGGACTATGGCTACACCTTC. Translating it yields CASSRDRDYGYTF.

The sample holds one count of this clone. V usage is TRBV27 and J usage is TRBJ2-7; D is undetermined. This CDR3 region has 18 residues. The ends were cut back, 0 bases at V and 0 bases at J, with 18 bases in the middle. Per the germline V gene, CDR1 is MNHEY and CDR2 is SMNVEV (reference sequence). The CDR3 DNA sequence: TGTGCCAGCAGTTTATCCTGGAGTTTTCCGCCGAGCTCCTACGAGCAGTACTTC. It yields the protein CASSLSWSFPPSSYEQYF.

The rearrangement uses TRBV5-1 and TRBJ1-4; 10 bases fit TRBD1. Germline values: CDR1 SGHRS, CDR2 YFSETQ. This CDR3 spans 16 amino acids. V trimming: 4 bases; J trimming: 8 bases; junction bases outside the gene matches: 11. CDR3 sequence reads: CASSPGQGPLNEKLFF. The CDR3 bases are TGCGCCAGCAGCCCGGGACAGGGGCCTCTGAACGAAAAACTGTTTTTT.

The chain combines TRBV6-2 or TRBV6-3 with TRBJ1-1, with a possible D match to TRBD1 (6 bases). The germline V and J ends were trimmed by 6 bases and 3 bases, with 14 bases remaining between them. Germline V gene sequence: CDR1 MNHEY, CDR2 SVGEGT. CDR3 size: 14 residues. CDR3 sequence reads: CASSHHRQDTEAFF. CDR3 nucleotide sequence: TGTGCCAGCAGCCATCATCGACAGGACACTGAAGCTTTCTTT.

This clone was detected a few times. This chain links TRBV30 with TRBJ2-5; D is perhaps TRBD2 (5 bases). Per the germline V gene, CDR1 is GTSNPN and CDR2 is SVGIG (reference sequence). The CDR3 consists of 13 residues. Trimming left V 1 base short and J 5 bases short, with 11 bases between. The CDR3 loop is CAWSGGYRETQYF. For the CDR3, the DNA is TGTGCCTGGAGTGGAGGGTACCGGGAGACCCAGTACTTC.

This clone turned up a few times. This chain joins TRBV5-5 and TRBJ2-7; 8 bases map to TRBD1. The germline V gene has CDR1 SGHKS and CDR2 YYEKEE (reference sequence). Trimming at V came to 4 bases and at J to 1 base, leaving 7 bases not matched to a gene. There are 15 residues in the CDR3. CDR3 region: CASSPGTGVSYEQYF. The CDR3 nucleotides read TGTGCCAGCAGCCCCGGGACAGGAGTATCCTACGAGCAGTACTTC.

This chain connects TRBV2 to TRBJ1-5; D is uncertain. Germline V CDR1 and CDR2: SNHLY, FYNNEI. Trimming shortened V by 6 bases and J by 2 bases, and 11 bases separated the two germline ends. The CDR3 spans 14 residues. The CDR3 DNA sequence: TGTGCCAGCAGGAGAGTGGGAGGCAATCAGCCCCAGCATTTT. It is translated as CASRRVGGNQPQHF.

The chain combines TRBV19 with TRBJ1-2, with 7 bases matching TRBD1. Germline CDR1 LNHDA, CDR2 SQIVND (reference sequence). The length of the CDR3 is 14 residues. V was clipped by 7 bases and J by 6 bases; unmatched bases: 11. The CDR3 sequence is CASTSRGTWNGYTF. In DNA form, the CDR3 reads TGTGCCAGTACTAGCAGGGGGACCTGGAATGGCTACACCTTC. The whole variable domain, remainder taken from reference TRBV19 and TRBJ1-2, is DGGITQSPKYLFRKEGQNVTLSCEQNLNHDAMYWYRQDPGQGLRLIYYSQIVNDFQKGDIAEGYSVSREKKESFPLTVTSAQKNPTAFYLCASTSRGTWNGYTFGSGTRLTVV.

The rearrangement joins TRBV28 to TRBJ2-1, with D possibly matching TRBD2 (5 bases). Germline V gene lookup returns CDR1 MDHEN and CDR2 SYDVKM. The CDR3 is 14 residues long. The V gene lost 9 bases and the J gene lost 0 bases, with 12 bases spanning the gap. CDR3 bases: TGTGCCAGTACGCTTGGGAGCTCCTACAATGAGCAGTTCTTC. It yields the protein CASTLGSSYNEQFF.

The CDR3 DNA follows: TGTGCCACAGCCCCCGACAGGGGATTTAATCAGCCCCAGCATTTT. Amino acids: CATAPDRGFNQPQHF. The J gene is TRBJ1-5, the V gene TRBV6-5; 8 bases match TRBD1. The CDR3 length is 15 residues. The J segment lost 4 bases and the V segment lost 10 bases, leaving 12 bases of the junction unmatched. CDR1 and CDR2 (germline): MNHEY, SVGAGI.